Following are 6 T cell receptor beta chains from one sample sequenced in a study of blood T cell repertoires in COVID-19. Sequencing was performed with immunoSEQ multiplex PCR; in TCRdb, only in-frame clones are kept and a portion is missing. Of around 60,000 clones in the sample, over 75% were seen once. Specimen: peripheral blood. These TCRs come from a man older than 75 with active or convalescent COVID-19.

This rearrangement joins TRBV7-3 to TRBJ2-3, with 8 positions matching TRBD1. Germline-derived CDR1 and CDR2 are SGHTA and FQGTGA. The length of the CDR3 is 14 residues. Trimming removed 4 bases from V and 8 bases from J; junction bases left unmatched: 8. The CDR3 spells CASSSTGVATTQYF. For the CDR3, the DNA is TGTGCCAGCAGCTCGACAGGGGTGGCTACTACGCAGTATTTT.

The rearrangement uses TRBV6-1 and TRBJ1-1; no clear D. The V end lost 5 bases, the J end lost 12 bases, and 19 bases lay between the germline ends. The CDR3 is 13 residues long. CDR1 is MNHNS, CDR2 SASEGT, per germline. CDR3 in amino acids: CASSFPLSSVTFF. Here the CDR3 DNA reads TGTGCCAGCAGTTTTCCTTTGTCAAGCGTAACTTTCTTT.

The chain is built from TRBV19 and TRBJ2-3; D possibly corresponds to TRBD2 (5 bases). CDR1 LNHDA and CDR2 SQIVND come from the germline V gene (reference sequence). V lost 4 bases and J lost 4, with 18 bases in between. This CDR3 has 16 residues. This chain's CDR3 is CASSRTFGPLPDTQYF. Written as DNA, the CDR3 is TGTGCCAGTAGTAGGACTTTCGGACCCCTCCCAGATACGCAGTATTTT.

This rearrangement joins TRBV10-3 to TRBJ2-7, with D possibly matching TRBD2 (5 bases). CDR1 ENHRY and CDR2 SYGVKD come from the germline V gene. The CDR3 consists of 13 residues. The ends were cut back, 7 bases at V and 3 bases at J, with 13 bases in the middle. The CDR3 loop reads CAITPGRSYEQYF. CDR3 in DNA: TGTGCCATCACCCCGGGGAGAAGCTACGAGCAGTACTTC.

CDR3 DNA: TGTGCCAGCTCACCTCCGGGACAGGGGAAAGAGACCCAGTACTTC. It specifies CASSPPGQGKETQYF. V usage is TRBV18 and J usage is TRBJ2-5; 10 bases map to TRBD1. CDR3 length: 15 amino acids. V trimming: 3 bases; J trimming: 3 bases; junction bases outside the gene matches: 4. CDR1 is KGHSH and CDR2 is LQKENI in the germline V gene.

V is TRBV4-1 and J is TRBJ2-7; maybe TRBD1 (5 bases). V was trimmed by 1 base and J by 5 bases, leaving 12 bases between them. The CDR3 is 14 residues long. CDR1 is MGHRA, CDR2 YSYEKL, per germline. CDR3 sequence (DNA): TGCGCCAGCAGCCAAGTTGCAGGGCGGCACGAGCAGTACTTC. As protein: CASSQVAGRHEQYF.